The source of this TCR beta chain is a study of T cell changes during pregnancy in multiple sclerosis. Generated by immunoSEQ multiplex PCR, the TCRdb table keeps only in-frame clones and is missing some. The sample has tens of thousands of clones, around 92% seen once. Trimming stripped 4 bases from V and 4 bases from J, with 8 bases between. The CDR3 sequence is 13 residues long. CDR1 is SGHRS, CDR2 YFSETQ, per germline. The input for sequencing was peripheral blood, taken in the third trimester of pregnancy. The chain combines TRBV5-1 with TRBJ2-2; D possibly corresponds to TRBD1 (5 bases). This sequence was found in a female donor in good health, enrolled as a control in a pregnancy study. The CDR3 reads CASSGTGTGELFF. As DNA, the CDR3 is TGCGCCAGCAGCGGAACAGGCACCGGGGAGCTGTTTTTT.